Presented here are 23 T cell receptor beta chains from one specimen sequenced in a study of T cell changes during pregnancy in multiple sclerosis (dated by TCRdb to between 2017 and 2020). The protocol used for the library was the immunoSEQ multiplex PCR assay. TCRdb's version of the immuneACCESS table is confined to in-frame rearrangements and falls short of the full clone set. An unresolved V gene accounts for under half of the shortfall where checked; the remainder is of unknown origin. In all, the sample holds approximately 89,000 clones, and 90% to 95% of those were seen once. The leading ten clones occupy about 0.84% of the sample. The specimen was peripheral blood, collected in the third trimester of pregnancy. The receptors were sampled from a female donor with multiple sclerosis, enrolled in a pregnancy study.

V gene TRBV7-3 combines with J gene TRBJ2-6; D gene ambiguous. This CDR3 contains 14 residues. Per germline, CDR1 SGHTA and CDR2 FQGTGA. The V end was cut by 4 bases, the J end by 0 bases, with 4 bases between. The CDR3 coding sequence is TGTGCCAGCAGCTCCCTCTCTGGGGCCAACGTCCTGACTTTC. It is translated as CASSSLSGANVLTF.

This chain joins TRBV5-1 and TRBJ2-3; no definite D call. V was trimmed by 1 base and J by 2 bases, leaving 5 bases between them. Germline assignment: CDR1 SGHRS and CDR2 YFSETQ. The CDR3 spans 13 residues. CDR3 in amino acids: CASSLTVTDTQYF. DNA of the CDR3: TGCGCCAGCAGCTTGACGGTCACAGATACGCAGTATTTT.

J is TRBJ1-1 and V is TRBV30, with 7 bases aligning to TRBD1. Trimming at V came to 3 bases and at J to 10 bases, leaving 14 bases not matched to a gene. Germline V gene lookup returns CDR1 GTSNPN and CDR2 SVGIG (reference sequence). The CDR3 covers 14 residues. The CDR3 bases are TGTGCCTGGAGCGGCCCCAACAGGGGTCAAAGAGCTTTCTTT. It yields the protein CAWSGPNRGQRAFF.

The V call is TRBV5-6, the J call TRBJ2-1, with D tentatively TRBD2 (6 bases). V was pared by 4 bases and J by 0 bases, with 11 bases between. The CDR3 contains 15 residues. Germline CDR1 SGHDT, CDR2 YYEEEE. CDR3 amino acids: CASSRGLHSYNEQFF. The CDR3 coding sequence is TGTGCCAGCAGCCGGGGACTCCACTCCTACAATGAGCAGTTCTTC. The entire variable domain, with the rest obtained from reference TRBV5-6 and TRBJ2-1, is as follows: DAGVTQSPTHLIKTRGQQVTLRCSPKSGHDTVSWYQQALGQGPQFIFQYYEEEERQRGNFPDRFSGHQFPNYSSELNVNALLLGDSALYLCASSRGLHSYNEQFFGPGTRLTVL.

The chain has TRBV28 and TRBJ1-3, with D maybe TRBD1 (5 bases). Germline CDR1 MDHEN, CDR2 SYDVKM. V was cut by 2 bases and J by 0 bases, with 14 bases left in between. The length of the CDR3 is 17 residues. The CDR3 nucleotides read TGTGCCAGCAGTTTAAGTCCCTGGCAGGGCTCTGGAAACACCATATATTTT. It is translated as CASSLSPWQGSGNTIYF.

V and J are TRBV29-1 and TRBJ2-1; 8 bases match TRBD2. The trim removed 3 bases at V and 2 bases at J, leaving 9 bases unmatched. Germline CDR1 and CDR2: SQVTM and ANQGSEA. The CDR3 covers 16 residues. In DNA form, the CDR3 reads TGCAGCGTTGAGGGCAGTAGCGGGAAAACCTACAATGAGCAGTTCTTC. It translates to CSVEGSSGKTYNEQFF.

This clone was seen a single time. The chain carries TRBV27 and TRBJ2-7, with D possibly being TRBD2 (5 bases). There are 14 residues in the CDR3. Trimming pared 6 bases from V and 7 bases from J, leaving 19 bases between. CDR1 and CDR2 (germline): MNHEY, SMNVEV (reference sequence). CDR3: CASSPRGTYREQYF. The CDR3 region has the DNA TGTGCCAGCAGCCCCCGGGGTACGTATAGGGAGCAGTACTTC.

The rearrangement joins TRBV25-1 to TRBJ2-2; D uncertain. CDR1 and CDR2 from the germline V gene are MGHDK and SYGVNS. CDR3 length equals 12 residues. V lost 4 bases and J 3 bases, leaving 3 bases between the germline ends. CDR3 sequence (DNA): TGTGCCAGCAGTGCCGACACCGGGGAGCTGTTTTTT. Amino acid sequence: CASSADTGELFF.

The chain joins TRBV6-5 to TRBJ2-7; 9 bases fit TRBD1. This CDR3 region has 15 residues. Germline V gives CDR1 MNHEY, CDR2 SVGAGI. With 6 bases clipped from V and 5 bases from J, the junction kept 11 bases outside the gene matches. The CDR3 coding sequence is TGTGCCAGCAGCTCCGCCGGGACAGGGAACCACGAGCAGTACTTC. This encodes CASSSAGTGNHEQYF.

As regards this clone: Other DNA sequences in this specimen translate into the identical CDR3. The gene calls are TRBV27 and TRBJ2-7; weak D call: TRBD1 (5 bases). V was trimmed by 2 bases and J by 2 bases, leaving 7 bases between them. The CDR3 loop spans 13 amino acids. Germline V gene lookup returns CDR1 MNHEY and CDR2 SMNVEV (reference sequence). The CDR3 nucleotides are TGTGCCAGCAGTTTACAGGGCCCCTACGAGCAGTACTTC. This gives the protein CASSLQGPYEQYF.

The rearrangement joins TRBV7-9 to TRBJ1-4; tentatively, D is TRBD1 (6 bases). The germline V gene has CDR1 SEHNR and CDR2 FQNEAQ (reference sequence). This CDR3 is built from 15 residues. V gave up 6 bases and J gave up 2 bases, with 13 bases separating them. The DNA of the CDR3 is TGTGCCAGCAGAATGAGGGGGGGCACTAATGAAAAACTGTTTTTT. Residues: CASRMRGGTNEKLFF.

J is TRBJ2-1 and V is TRBV5-6; TRBD2 agrees at 8 bases. The CDR3 runs 16 residues. The V segment lost 4 bases and the J segment 2 bases; nucleotides outside the gene matches: 8. Germline V CDR1 and CDR2: SGHDT, YYEEEE. The CDR3 DNA is TGTGCCAGCAGCCCAGCGGGAGCCGGGACCTACAATGAGCAGTTCTTC. Translation gives CASSPAGAGTYNEQFF.

Regarding this clone: Other DNA sequences within the sample encode an identical CDR3. J is TRBJ2-5 and V is TRBV30; weak D call: TRBD2 (5 bases). V was shortened by 0 bases and J by 5 bases, with 7 bases between the two germline ends. Germline V gene sequence: CDR1 GTSNPN, CDR2 SVGIG (reference sequence). There are 12 residues in the CDR3. In DNA form, the CDR3 reads TGTGCCTGGAGTGTACGGAGGGAGACCCAGTACTTC. Its protein is CAWSVRRETQYF. The entire variable domain, with the rest obtained from reference TRBV30 and TRBJ2-5, is as follows: SQTIHQWPATLVQPVGSPLSLECTVEGTSNPNLYWYRQAAGRGLQLLFYSVGIGQISSEVPQNLSASRPQDRQFILSSKKLLLSDSGFYLCAWSVRRETQYFGPGTRLLVL.

In this sample, this clone turned up once. The chain recombines TRBV29-1 with TRBJ1-2; D is uncertain. V was cut by 4 bases and J by 4 bases, with 7 bases left in between. CDR3 size: 11 residues. CDR1 and CDR2 (germline): SQVTM, ANQGSEA. CDR3 amino acids: CSVVEAYGYTF. Here the CDR3 DNA reads TGCAGCGTTGTTGAGGCCTATGGCTACACCTTC.

This clone was seen just once. The V gene is TRBV27, the J gene TRBJ2-2; D is perhaps TRBD1 (6 bases). The germline CDR1 and CDR2 sequences are MNHEY and SMNVEV (reference sequence). V was pared by 0 bases and J by 6 bases, with 11 bases between. The CDR3 length is 15 residues. CDR3 DNA sequence: TGTGCCAGCAGTTTATCGACAGGCATTGCCGGGGAGCTGTTTTTT. Translated, it gives CASSLSTGIAGELFF.

The chain has TRBV5-6 and TRBJ2-5, with D unresolved. Germline lookup yields CDR1 SGHDT and CDR2 YYEEEE. This CDR3 is built from 13 residues. The V end was cut by 2 bases, the J end by 4 bases, with 9 bases between. The CDR3 DNA sequence: TGTGCCAGCAGCTTACGTACCGGAGAGACCCAGTACTTC. Amino acid sequence: CASSLRTGETQYF.

The V gene is TRBV4-2, the J gene TRBJ2-7; the D gene is possibly TRBD2 (6 bases). Germline CDR1 reads LGHNA; CDR2 reads YNFKEQ. V lost 4 bases to trimming and J lost 2 bases, with 9 bases between them. There are 13 residues in the CDR3. CDR3 amino acids: CASSLRGPYEQYF. The CDR3 DNA reads as TGTGCCAGCAGCCTGCGGGGTCCCTACGAGCAGTACTTC.

The table lists this clone with a count of one. The chain uses TRBV19 and TRBJ2-7; 9 bases map to TRBD1. The CDR3 runs 15 residues. CDR1 and CDR2 from the germline V gene are LNHDA and SQIVND (reference sequence). V dropped 7 bases and J dropped 2; count of bases not matched to a gene: 9. The DNA for the CDR3 is TGTGCCAGTACTCCCGGGACAGGGTTCCCCTACGAGCAGTACTTC. It is translated as CASTPGTGFPYEQYF.

V gene TRBV27 combines with J gene TRBJ1-1, with TRBD1 as a possible D gene (6 bases). This CDR3 has 16 amino acids. V dropped 7 bases and J dropped 0 bases, with 18 bases sitting between them. The V gene's germline CDR1 is MNHEY and CDR2 SMNVEV (reference sequence). CDR3: CASNTGTNFMNTEAFF. The CDR3 bases are TGTGCCAGCAACACCGGGACAAACTTCATGAACACTGAAGCTTTCTTT.

V is TRBV5-4 and J is TRBJ1-3; D is ambiguous. V dropped 1 base and J dropped 0 bases, with 8 bases sitting between them. The CDR3 is 15 amino acids. The V gene's germline CDR1 is SGHNT and CDR2 YYREEE (reference sequence). CDR3 nucleotide sequence: TGTGCCAGCAGCTTGCAACTCGGCTCTGGAAACACCATATATTTT. This translates into CASSLQLGSGNTIYF.

V gene TRBV7-6 combines with J gene TRBJ2-3; 8 bases map to TRBD2. Germline trimming cut 4 bases from V and 2 bases from J; bases unmatched to any gene: 5. In germline, CDR1 is SGHVS, CDR2 FNYEAQ. The CDR3 has 15 residues. The CDR3 here is CASSSTSGFTDTQYF. Here the CDR3 DNA reads TGTGCCAGCAGCTCCACTAGCGGCTTCACAGATACGCAGTATTTT. The whole variable domain, remainder taken from reference TRBV7-6 and TRBJ2-3, is GAGVSQSPRYKVTKRGQDVALRCDPISGHVSLYWYRQALGQGPEFLTYFNYEAQQDKSGLPNDRFSAERPEGSISTLTIQRTEQRDSAMYRCASSSTSGFTDTQYFGPGTRLTVL.

The chain joins TRBV7-9 to TRBJ1-1; TRBD1 matches 10 bases. J was trimmed by 0 bases and V by 0 bases; bases with no gene match: 4. The CDR3 sequence is 17 residues long. Germline V gene data show CDR1 as SEHNR and CDR2 as FQNEAQ (reference sequence). In nucleotides, the CDR3 is TGTGCCAGCAGCTTAGCGAGGGGGACAGGGGTGAACACTGAAGCTTTCTTT. Its translation is CASSLARGTGVNTEAFF.

The chain recombines TRBV27 with TRBJ2-7; 12 nucleotides agree with TRBD2. The V gene's germline CDR1 is MNHEY and CDR2 SMNVEV (reference sequence). The CDR3 contains 17 residues. J lost 5 bases, V lost 5 bases, and 13 bases had no gene match. The CDR3 protein is CASSPRTSGATLHEQYF. Here the CDR3 DNA reads TGTGCCAGCAGTCCCCGGACTAGCGGGGCTACCCTACACGAGCAGTACTTC.